One TCR beta chain is described in this entry. The entry originates in a study of blood T cell repertoires in COVID-19. Study context: Sites in the United States, Italy and Spain provided acute and convalescent COVID-19 samples. In each case, the material was cDNA or gDNA derived from T cells, B-cell-depleted T cells, or PBMCs.

In the original processing: Estimates of nucleated cell counts were drawn from the amplification of reference gene primers. Profiling relied on immunoSEQ multiplex PCR, and the TCRdb table lists in-frame clones only, not all of them. Clonal size and the V and J genes are those of that table, whereas D and trimming came from the DNA. The sample includes about 76,000 clones, 85% of them seen just once. Followed over time, Seattle patients had been enrolled while infection was active. The germline V and J ends were trimmed by 5 bases and 5 bases, with 18 bases remaining between them. CDR3 length: 15 amino acids. Germline V gene sequence: CDR1 MNHEY, CDR2 SVGAGI.

The gene calls are TRBV6-5 and TRBJ2-5; weak D call: TRBD2 (6 bases). Source material: peripheral blood. The receptor was isolated from a man aged 60 to 75 with COVID-19, enrolled during active disease. The CDR3 region is CASSPRVGRGETQYF. The CDR3 nucleotides read TGTGCCAGCAGTCCCCGGGTCGGGCGGGGTGAGACCCAGTACTTC.